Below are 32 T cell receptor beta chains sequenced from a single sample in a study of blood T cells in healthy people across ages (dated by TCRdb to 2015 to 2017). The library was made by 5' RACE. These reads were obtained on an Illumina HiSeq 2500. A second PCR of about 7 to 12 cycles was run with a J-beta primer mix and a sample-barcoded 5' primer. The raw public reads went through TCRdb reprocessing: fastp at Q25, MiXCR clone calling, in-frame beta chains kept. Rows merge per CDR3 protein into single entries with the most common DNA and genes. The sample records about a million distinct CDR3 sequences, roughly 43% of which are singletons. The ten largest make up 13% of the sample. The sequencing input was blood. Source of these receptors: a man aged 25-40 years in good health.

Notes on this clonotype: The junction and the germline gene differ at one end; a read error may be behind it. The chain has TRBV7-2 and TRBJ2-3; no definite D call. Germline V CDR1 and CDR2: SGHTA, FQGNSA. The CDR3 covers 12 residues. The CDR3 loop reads CASSPYTDAQYF. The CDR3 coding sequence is TGTGCCAGCAGCCCCTACACAGATGCGCAGTATTTT.

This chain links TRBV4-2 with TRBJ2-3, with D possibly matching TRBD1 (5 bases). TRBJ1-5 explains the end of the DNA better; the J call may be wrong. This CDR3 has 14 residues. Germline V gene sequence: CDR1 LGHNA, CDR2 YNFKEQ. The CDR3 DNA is TGTGCCAGCAGCCAAGTTTCAGGGCCAGATACGCAGCATTTT. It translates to CASSQVSGPDTQHF.

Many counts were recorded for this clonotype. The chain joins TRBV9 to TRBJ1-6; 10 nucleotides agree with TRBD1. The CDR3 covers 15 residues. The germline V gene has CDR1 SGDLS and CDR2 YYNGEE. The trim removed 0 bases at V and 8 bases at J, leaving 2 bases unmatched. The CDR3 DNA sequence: TGTGCCAGCAGCGTAGAAGGGACAGGGGATTCACCCCTCCACTTT. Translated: CASSVEGTGDSPLHF.

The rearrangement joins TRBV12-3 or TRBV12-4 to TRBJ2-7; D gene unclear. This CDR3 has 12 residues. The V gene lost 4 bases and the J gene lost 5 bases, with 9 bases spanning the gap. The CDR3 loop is CASSYRGDEQYF. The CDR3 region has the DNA TGTGCCAGCAGTTACCGTGGGGACGAGCAGTACTTC.

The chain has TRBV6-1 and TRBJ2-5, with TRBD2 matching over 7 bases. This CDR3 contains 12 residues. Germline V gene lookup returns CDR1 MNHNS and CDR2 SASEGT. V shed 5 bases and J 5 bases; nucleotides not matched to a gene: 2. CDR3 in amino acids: CASSSGAETQYF. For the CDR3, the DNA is TGTGCCAGCAGTAGCGGGGCGGAGACCCAGTACTTC.

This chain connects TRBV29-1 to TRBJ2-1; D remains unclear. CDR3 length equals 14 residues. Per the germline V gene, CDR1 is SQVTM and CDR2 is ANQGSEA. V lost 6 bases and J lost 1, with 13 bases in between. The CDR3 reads CSVARSTSYNEQFF. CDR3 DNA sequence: TGCAGCGTAGCCAGAAGTACTTCCTACAATGAGCAGTTCTTC.

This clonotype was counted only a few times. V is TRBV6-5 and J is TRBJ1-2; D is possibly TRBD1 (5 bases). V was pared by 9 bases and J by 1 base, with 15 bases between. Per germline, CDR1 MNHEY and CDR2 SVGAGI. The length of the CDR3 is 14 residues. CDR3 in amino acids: CASGTGLFNYGYTF. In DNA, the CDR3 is TGTGCCAGTGGGACGGGCCTTTTTAACTATGGCTACACCTTC.

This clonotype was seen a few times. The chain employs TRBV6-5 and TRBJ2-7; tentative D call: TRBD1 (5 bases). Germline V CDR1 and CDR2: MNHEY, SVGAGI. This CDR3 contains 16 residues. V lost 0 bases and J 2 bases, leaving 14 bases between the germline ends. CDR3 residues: CASSYSKERQTYEQYF. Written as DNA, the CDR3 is TGTGCCAGCAGTTACTCGAAGGAGCGACAGACCTACGAGCAGTACTTC.

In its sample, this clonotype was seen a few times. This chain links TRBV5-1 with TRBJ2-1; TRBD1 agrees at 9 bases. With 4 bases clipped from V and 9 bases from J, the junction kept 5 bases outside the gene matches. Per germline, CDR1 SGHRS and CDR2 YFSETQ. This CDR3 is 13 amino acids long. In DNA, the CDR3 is TGCGCCAGCAGCGAGGGACAGGGCTTTGAGCAGTTCTTC. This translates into CASSEGQGFEQFF.

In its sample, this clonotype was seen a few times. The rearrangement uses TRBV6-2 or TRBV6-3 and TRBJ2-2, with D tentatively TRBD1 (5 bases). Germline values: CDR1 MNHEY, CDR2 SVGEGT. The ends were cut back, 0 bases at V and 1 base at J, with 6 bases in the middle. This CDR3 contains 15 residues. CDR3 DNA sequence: TGTGCCAGCAGTTACTCCACAGGGAACACCGGGGAGCTGTTTTTT. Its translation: CASSYSTGNTGELFF.

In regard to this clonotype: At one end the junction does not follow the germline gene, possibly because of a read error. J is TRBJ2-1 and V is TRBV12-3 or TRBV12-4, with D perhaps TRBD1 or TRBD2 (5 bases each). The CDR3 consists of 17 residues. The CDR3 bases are TGTGCCAGCAGTCTAGCCGCCGGGACGGTGCTATACAATGAGCAGTTCTTC. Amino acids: CASSLAAGTVLYNEQFF.

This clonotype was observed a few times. Here the CDR3 reads CSANVPGRGDTQYF. The CDR3 bases are TGCAGTGCTAACGTCCCGGGACGGGGAGATACGCAGTATTTT. The chain joins TRBV20-1 to TRBJ2-3; possibly TRBD1 or TRBD2 for D (5 bases each). The CDR3 sequence is 14 residues long. V lost 4 bases to trimming and J lost 5 bases, with 16 bases between them. The germline V gene has CDR1 DFQATT and CDR2 SNEGSKA (reference sequence).

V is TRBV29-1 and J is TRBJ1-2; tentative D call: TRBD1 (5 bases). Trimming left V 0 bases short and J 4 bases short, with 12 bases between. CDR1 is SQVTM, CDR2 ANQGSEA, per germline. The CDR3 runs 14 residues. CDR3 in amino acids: CSVEDQGESYGYTF. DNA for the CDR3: TGCAGCGTTGAAGATCAAGGGGAGAGCTATGGCTACACCTTC.

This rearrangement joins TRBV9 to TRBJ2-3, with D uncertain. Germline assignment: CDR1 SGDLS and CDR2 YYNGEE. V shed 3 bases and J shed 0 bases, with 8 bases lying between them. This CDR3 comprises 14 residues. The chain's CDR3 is CASSETTSTDTQYF. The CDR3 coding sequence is TGTGCCAGCAGCGAGACGACTAGCACAGATACGCAGTATTTT.

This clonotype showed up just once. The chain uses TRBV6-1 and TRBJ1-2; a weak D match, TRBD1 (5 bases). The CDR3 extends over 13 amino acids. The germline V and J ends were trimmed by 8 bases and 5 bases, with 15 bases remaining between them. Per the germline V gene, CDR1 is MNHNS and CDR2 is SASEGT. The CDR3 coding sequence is TGTGCCAGCCATGCCGGGGCAACGTATGGCTACACCTTC. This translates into CASHAGATYGYTF.

The CDR3 DNA is TGTGCCAGCCGTCGATCGGGGCAGGGAACCTACGAGCAGTACTTC. Translated, it gives CASRRSGQGTYEQYF. This sequence joins TRBV2 and TRBJ2-7, with D tentatively TRBD1 or TRBD2 (5 bases each). Per germline, CDR1 SNHLY and CDR2 FYNNEI. Trimming removed 8 bases from V and 2 bases from J, with 19 bases in between. This CDR3 has 15 residues.

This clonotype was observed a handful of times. CDR3 DNA sequence: TGTGCCAGCAGTTACGGGACAGGGGGCGAGCAGTACTTC. This gives the protein CASSYGTGGEQYF. The rearrangement uses TRBV6-6 and TRBJ2-4, with TRBD1 matching over 11 bases. The J call is doubtful: the DNA matches TRBJ2-7 better. This CDR3 comprises 13 residues. Per the germline V gene, CDR1 is MNHNY and CDR2 is SVGAGI (reference sequence).

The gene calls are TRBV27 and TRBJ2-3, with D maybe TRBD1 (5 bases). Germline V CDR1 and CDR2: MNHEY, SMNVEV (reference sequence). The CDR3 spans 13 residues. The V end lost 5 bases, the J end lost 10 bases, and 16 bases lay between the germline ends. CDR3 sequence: CASSAQDEGAQYF. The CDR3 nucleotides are TGTGCCAGCAGTGCTCAGGACGAAGGGGCGCAGTATTTT.

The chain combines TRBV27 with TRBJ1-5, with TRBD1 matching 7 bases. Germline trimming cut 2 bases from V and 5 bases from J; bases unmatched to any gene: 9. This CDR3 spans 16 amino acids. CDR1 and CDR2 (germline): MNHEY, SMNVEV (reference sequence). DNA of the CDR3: TGTGCCAGCAGTTTAGAAGGCACAGGGGCGGATCAGCCCCAGCATTTT. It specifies CASSLEGTGADQPQHF.

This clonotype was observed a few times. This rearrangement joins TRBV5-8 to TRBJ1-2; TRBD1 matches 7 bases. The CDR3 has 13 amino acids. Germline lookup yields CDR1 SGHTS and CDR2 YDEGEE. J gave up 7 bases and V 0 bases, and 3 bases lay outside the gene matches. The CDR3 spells CASSLETGVGYTF. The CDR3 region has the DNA TGTGCCAGCAGCTTGGAAACAGGGGTTGGCTACACCTTC.

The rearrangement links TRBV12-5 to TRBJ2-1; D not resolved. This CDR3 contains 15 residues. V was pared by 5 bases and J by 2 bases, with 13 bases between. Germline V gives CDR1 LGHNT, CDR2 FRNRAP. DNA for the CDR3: TGTGCTAGTGGTGTCTCCGGCGGTCCCTACAATGAGCAGTTCTTC. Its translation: CASGVSGGPYNEQFF.

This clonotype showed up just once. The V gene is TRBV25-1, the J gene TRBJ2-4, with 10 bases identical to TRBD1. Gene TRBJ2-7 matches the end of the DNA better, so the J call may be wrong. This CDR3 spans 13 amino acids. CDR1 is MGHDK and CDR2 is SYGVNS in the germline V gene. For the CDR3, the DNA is TGTGTCAGTCGACAGGGGGCTCGGATCGAGCAGTACTTC. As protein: CVSRQGARIEQYF.

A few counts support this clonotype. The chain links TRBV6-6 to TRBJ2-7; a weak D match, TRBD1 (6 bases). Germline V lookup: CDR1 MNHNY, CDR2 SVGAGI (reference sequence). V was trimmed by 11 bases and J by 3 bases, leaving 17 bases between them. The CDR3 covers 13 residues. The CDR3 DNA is TGTGCCGCATCGAGGGGGTGGTACTACGAGCAGTACTTC. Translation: CAASRGWYYEQYF.

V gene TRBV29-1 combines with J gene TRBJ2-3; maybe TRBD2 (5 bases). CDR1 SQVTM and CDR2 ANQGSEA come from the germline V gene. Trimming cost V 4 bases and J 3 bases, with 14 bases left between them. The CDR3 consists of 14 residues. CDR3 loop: CSVVRGAETDTQYF. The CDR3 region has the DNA TGCAGCGTTGTGAGAGGAGCGGAGACAGATACGCAGTATTTT.

CDR3 protein: CSAREGRAFVATNEKLFF. In nucleotides, the CDR3 is TGCAGTGCTAGAGAGGGCAGGGCCTTCGTAGCAACTAATGAAAAACTGTTTTTT. This chain joins TRBV20-1 and TRBJ1-4, with a possible D match to TRBD1 (5 bases). Germline V gene data show CDR1 as DFQATT and CDR2 as SNEGSKA (reference sequence). The ends were cut back, 0 bases at V and 0 bases at J, with 17 bases in the middle. This CDR3 region has 18 residues.

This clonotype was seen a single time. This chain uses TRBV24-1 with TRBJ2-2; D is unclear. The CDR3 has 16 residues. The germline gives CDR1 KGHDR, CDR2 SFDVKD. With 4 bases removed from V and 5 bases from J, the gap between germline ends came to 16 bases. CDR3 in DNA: TGTGCCACCAGTGACCAAGGACCTTGGGAAACCGGGGAGCTGTTTTTT. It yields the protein CATSDQGPWETGELFF.

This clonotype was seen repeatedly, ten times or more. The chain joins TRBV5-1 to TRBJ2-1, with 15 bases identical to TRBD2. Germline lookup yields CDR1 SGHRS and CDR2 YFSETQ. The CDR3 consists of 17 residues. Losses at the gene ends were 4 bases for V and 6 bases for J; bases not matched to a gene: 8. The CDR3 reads CASSPGLAGGYANEQFF. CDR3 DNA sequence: TGCGCCAGCAGCCCCGGACTAGCGGGGGGGTATGCCAATGAGCAGTTCTTC. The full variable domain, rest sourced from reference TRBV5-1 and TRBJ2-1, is KAGVTQTPRYLIKTRGQQVTLSCSPISGHRSVSWYQQTPGQGLQFLFEYFSETQRNKGNFPGRFSGRQFSNSRSEMNVSTLELGDSALYLCASSPGLAGGYANEQFFGPGTRLTVL.

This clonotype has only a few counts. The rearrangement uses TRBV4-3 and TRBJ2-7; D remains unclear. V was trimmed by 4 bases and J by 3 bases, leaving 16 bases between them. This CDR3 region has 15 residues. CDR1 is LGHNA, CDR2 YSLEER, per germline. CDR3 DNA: TGCGCCAGCAGCCTGGACGTGGATCTTTTCTACGAGCAGTACTTC. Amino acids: CASSLDVDLFYEQYF.

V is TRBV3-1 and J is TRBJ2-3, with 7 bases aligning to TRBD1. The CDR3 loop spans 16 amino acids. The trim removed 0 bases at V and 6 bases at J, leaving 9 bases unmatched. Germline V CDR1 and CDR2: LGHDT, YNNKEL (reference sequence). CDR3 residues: CASSQDMDRPLDTQYF. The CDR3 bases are TGTGCCAGCAGCCAAGACATGGACAGGCCTCTCGATACGCAGTATTTT.

The CDR3 protein is CASSQVRSGNTIYF. The CDR3 bases are TGCGCCAGCAGCCAAGTCCGCTCTGGAAACACCATATATTTT. The V call is TRBV4-3, the J call TRBJ1-3; D remains ambiguous. V was clipped by 1 base and J by 0 bases, with 4 bases between them. The V gene's germline CDR1 is LGHNA and CDR2 YSLEER. This CDR3 region has 14 residues.

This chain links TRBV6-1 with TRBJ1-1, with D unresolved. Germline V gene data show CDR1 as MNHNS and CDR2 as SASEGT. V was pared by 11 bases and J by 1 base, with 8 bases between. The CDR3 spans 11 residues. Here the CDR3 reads CASLGNTEAFF. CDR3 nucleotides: TGTGCCTCCCTAGGGAACACTGAAGCTTTCTTT.

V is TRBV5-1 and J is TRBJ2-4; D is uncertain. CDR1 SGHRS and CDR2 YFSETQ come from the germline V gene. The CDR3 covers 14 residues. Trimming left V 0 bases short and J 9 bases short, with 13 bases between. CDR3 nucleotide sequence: TGCGCCAGCAGCTTGGAGCTTTCAAGTGGCATTCAGTACTTC. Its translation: CASSLELSSGIQYF. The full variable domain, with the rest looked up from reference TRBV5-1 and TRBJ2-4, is KAGVTQTPRYLIKTRGQQVTLSCSPISGHRSVSWYQQTPGQGLQFLFEYFSETQRNKGNFPGRFSGRQFSNSRSEMNVSTLELGDSALYLCASSLELSSGIQYFGAGTRLSVL.